Listed here are 18 T cell receptor beta chains from one sample, sequenced in a study of T cells in Graves' hyperthyroidism and ophthalmopathy. Researchers took RNA transcripts and amplified the TCR beta CDR3 regions from them. First-round RT-PCR targeting the TCR CDR3 was performed with the HTBI primer set. TCRdb redid the calling of the multiplex PCR reads with MiXCR, one entry per CDR3 protein. The data show roughly 380,000 distinct CDR3 sequences, around 14% seen once. Sequencing was done on a sample of blood. These TCRs come from a woman aged 60-75 years with Graves' hyperthyroidism.

At least ten counts were recorded for this clonotype. This chain uses TRBV29-1 with TRBJ2-5; 8 positions match TRBD1. The CDR3 extends over 14 amino acids. Germline assignment: CDR1 SQVTM and CDR2 ANQGSEA. V lost 7 bases to trimming and J lost 1 base; unmatched junction nucleotides: 8. CDR3 loop: CSGTGQASQETQYF. Written as DNA, the CDR3 is TGCAGCGGAACGGGACAGGCCAGCCAAGAGACCCAGTACTTC.

This clonotype was observed many times. CDR3 protein: CASSQSPGLAAKATNTGELFF. CDR3 sequence (DNA): TGTGCCAGCAGCCAGTCACCGGGACTAGCGGCCAAAGCAACGAACACCGGGGAGCTGTTTTTT. The V call is TRBV14, the J call TRBJ2-2; 11 nucleotides agree with TRBD2. With 3 bases clipped from V and 0 bases from J, the junction kept 15 bases outside the gene matches. The V gene's germline CDR1 is SGHDN and CDR2 FVKESK. The CDR3 spans 21 residues.

Comment on this clonotype: This may arise from a read error, as a much more abundant clone is one base away. This chain connects TRBV27 to TRBJ1-2; D gene uncertain. Per the germline V gene, CDR1 is MNHEY and CDR2 is SMNVEV (reference sequence). Trimming removed 5 bases at V and 3 bases at J, with 19 bases between. The CDR3 contains 16 residues. The CDR3 DNA follows: TGTGCCAGCAGTCCGCACTTCCTGGACTTGGACTATGGCTACACCTTC. This encodes CASSPHFLDLDYGYTF.

The chain employs TRBV18 and TRBJ2-5; D call uncertain. V lost 1 base and J lost 5, with 8 bases in between. CDR1 is KGHSH and CDR2 is LQKENI in the germline V gene. This CDR3 spans 13 amino acids. The CDR3 bases are TGTGCCAGCTCACCACAAGGGTCGGAGACCCAGTACTTC. Amino acid sequence: CASSPQGSETQYF.

This clonotype has only a few counts. The V call is TRBV5-1, the J call TRBJ2-2; D assignment may be TRBD1 or TRBD2 (5 bases each). The CDR3 covers 14 residues. Germline V gene lookup returns CDR1 SGHRS and CDR2 YFSETQ. V was shortened by 3 bases and J by 2 bases, with 8 bases between the two germline ends. DNA of the CDR3: TGCGCCAGCAGCTCCCGGGACAACACCGGGGAGCTGTTTTTT. This codes for CASSSRDNTGELFF.

This clonotype was counted a few times. J is TRBJ2-1 and V is TRBV29-1; D ambiguous. The DNA end favors TRBJ2-7, so the J call may be wrong. CDR1 and CDR2 (germline): SQVTM, ANQGSEA. This CDR3 has 14 amino acids. The CDR3 reads CSVETPHSYNEQYF. The DNA of the CDR3 is TGCAGCGTTGAAACCCCCCACTCCTACAATGAGCAGTACTTC.

This clonotype was seen repeatedly, ten times or more. V is TRBV20-1 and J is TRBJ2-5, with D perhaps given as TRBD1 or TRBD2 (5 bases each). The length of the CDR3 is 14 residues. Germline V gives CDR1 DFQATT, CDR2 SNEGSKA (reference sequence). With 0 bases removed from V and 5 bases from J, the gap between germline ends came to 13 bases. This CDR3 reads CSARDPIWGETQYF. The CDR3 nucleotides read TGCAGTGCTAGAGATCCTATCTGGGGGGAGACCCAGTACTTC.

The table lists this clonotype with many counts. This chain uses TRBV12-3 or TRBV12-4 with TRBJ2-2; D gene ambiguous. The CDR3 is 14 residues long. Trimming took 4 bases from V and 1 from J, leaving 7 bases between them. The CDR3 sequence: CASSWTQNTGELFF. The CDR3 DNA is TGTGCCAGCAGTTGGACCCAGAACACCGGGGAGCTGTTTTTT.

This clonotype was seen more than once but under ten times. The chain has TRBV18 and TRBJ1-6; 7 bases agree with TRBD1. Germline lookup yields CDR1 KGHSH and CDR2 LQKENI. With V trimmed by 4 bases and J by 5 bases, 8 bases remained unmatched. This CDR3 has 16 residues. The CDR3 region has the DNA TGTGCCAGCTCACTCTCTACACAGGGGAATAATTCACCCCTCCACTTT. As protein: CASSLSTQGNNSPLHF.

This clonotype was seen a handful of times. This chain uses TRBV20-1 with TRBJ2-3, with TRBD2 identical over 8 bases. J lost 5 bases, V lost 0 bases, and 7 bases had no gene match. This CDR3 has 15 amino acids. CDR1 is DFQATT, CDR2 SNEGSKA, per germline (reference sequence). In DNA, the CDR3 is TGCAGTGCTAGAGATCGGCTAGCGGGCCAAGATACGCAGTATTTT. As protein: CSARDRLAGQDTQYF.

This clonotype was recorded at least ten times. V and J are TRBV12-3 or TRBV12-4 and TRBJ1-5; D is undetermined. V dropped 4 bases and J dropped 2 bases, with 9 bases sitting between them. This CDR3 is built from 14 residues. As DNA, the CDR3 is TGTGCCAGCAGTTCTCCCCAGGGCAATCAGCCCCAGCATTTT. This codes for CASSSPQGNQPQHF.

This clonotype was detected ten times or more. The V and J genes are TRBV29-1 and TRBJ1-2; 7 nucleotides align to TRBD1. Germline CDR1 is SQVTM and CDR2 is ANQGSEA. CDR3 length: 15 amino acids. The junction had 10 bases not matched to a gene; V was cut back by 3 bases and J by 3 bases. The CDR3 DNA reads TGCAGCGTTGATAGGTCGACAGGGCGACACTATGGCTACACCTTC. This codes for CSVDRSTGRHYGYTF.

The rearrangement joins TRBV4-1 to TRBJ2-3; tentatively, D is TRBD2 (5 bases). CDR3 length: 15 amino acids. Trimming cost V 0 bases and J 2 bases, with 9 bases left between them. In germline, CDR1 is MGHRA, CDR2 YSYEKL. CDR3 amino acids: CASSQDQRATDTQYF. CDR3 DNA: TGCGCCAGCAGCCAAGATCAGAGGGCCACAGATACGCAGTATTTT.

This clonotype has a handful of counts. The gene calls are TRBV2 and TRBJ1-3; weak D call: TRBD1 (6 bases). The CDR3 is 14 amino acids. V lost 6 bases, J lost 10 bases, and 19 bases lay in between. Germline V gene sequence: CDR1 SNHLY, CDR2 FYNNEI. The DNA of the CDR3 is TGTGCCAGCAGGACAGGACCGACAATAGGGACCATATATTTT. This encodes CASRTGPTIGTIYF. Full variable domain (missing parts from reference TRBV2 and TRBJ1-3): EPEVTQTPSHQVTQMGQEVILRCVPISNHLYFYWYRQILGQKVEFLVSFYNNEISEKSEIFDDQFSVERPDGSNFTLKIRSTKLEDSAMYFCASRTGPTIGTIYFGEGSWLTVV.

This clonotype was seen many times. J is TRBJ2-7 and V is TRBV3-1, with TRBD2 matching over 14 bases. Unmatched junction bases numbered 2, after V lost 1 base and J lost 6 bases. The CDR3 runs 15 residues. The germline V gene has CDR1 LGHDT and CDR2 YNNKEL (reference sequence). The CDR3 here is CASSQGTSGRLEQYF. The CDR3 bases are TGTGCCAGCAGCCAAGGGACTAGCGGGAGGCTCGAGCAGTACTTC.

V usage is TRBV27 and J usage is TRBJ2-7, with a possible D match to TRBD1 (6 bases). The germline V and J ends were trimmed by 6 bases and 4 bases, with 28 bases remaining between them. Germline V gives CDR1 MNHEY, CDR2 SMNVEV (reference sequence). This CDR3 region has 18 residues. The CDR3, as DNA: TGTGCCAGCAGCTACAAGAGAGGGGGTTGGGAACCCCTTTACGAGCAGTACTTC. Encoded protein: CASSYKRGGWEPLYEQYF.

This clonotype appeared many times. The rearrangement joins TRBV20-1 to TRBJ2-1, with 7 bases identical to TRBD2. This CDR3 has 14 amino acids. Germline values: CDR1 DFQATT, CDR2 SNEGSKA (reference sequence). Written as DNA, the CDR3 is TGCAGCGTCCCGGGAGCGGGAAGCGTTGCTGAGCAGTTCTTC. Translated: CSVPGAGSVAEQFF.

This clonotype occurred many times. The CDR3 reads CASSYPTSGNSGANVLTF. The DNA of the CDR3 is TGTGCCAGCAGTTACCCGACCTCAGGCAACTCTGGGGCCAACGTCCTGACTTTC. The gene calls are TRBV6-9 and TRBJ2-6, with no clear D. The ends were cut back, 3 bases at V and 0 bases at J, with 15 bases in the middle. CDR1 and CDR2 from the germline V gene are MNHGY and SVAAGI. There are 18 residues in the CDR3.